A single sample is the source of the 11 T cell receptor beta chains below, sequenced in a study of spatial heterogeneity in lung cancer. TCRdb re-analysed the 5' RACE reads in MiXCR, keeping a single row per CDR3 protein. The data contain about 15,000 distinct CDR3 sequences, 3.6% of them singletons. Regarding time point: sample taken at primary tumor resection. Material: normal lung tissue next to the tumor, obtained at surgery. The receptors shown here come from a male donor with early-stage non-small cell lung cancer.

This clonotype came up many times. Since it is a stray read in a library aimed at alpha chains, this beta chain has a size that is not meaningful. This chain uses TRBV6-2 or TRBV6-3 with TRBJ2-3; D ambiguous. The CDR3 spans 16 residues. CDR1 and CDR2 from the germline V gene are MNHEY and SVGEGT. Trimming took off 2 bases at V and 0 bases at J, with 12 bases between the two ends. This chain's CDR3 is CASSYLAVPSTDTQYF. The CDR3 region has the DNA TGTGCCAGCAGTTACCTGGCGGTTCCTAGCACAGATACGCAGTATTTT.

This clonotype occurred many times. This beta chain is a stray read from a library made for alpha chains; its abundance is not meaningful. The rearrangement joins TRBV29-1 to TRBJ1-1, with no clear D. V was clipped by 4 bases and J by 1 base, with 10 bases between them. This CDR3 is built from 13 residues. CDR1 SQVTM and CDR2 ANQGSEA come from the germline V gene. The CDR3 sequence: CSVVKESNTEAFF. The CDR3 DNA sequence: TGCAGCGTTGTGAAGGAATCGAACACTGAAGCTTTCTTT.

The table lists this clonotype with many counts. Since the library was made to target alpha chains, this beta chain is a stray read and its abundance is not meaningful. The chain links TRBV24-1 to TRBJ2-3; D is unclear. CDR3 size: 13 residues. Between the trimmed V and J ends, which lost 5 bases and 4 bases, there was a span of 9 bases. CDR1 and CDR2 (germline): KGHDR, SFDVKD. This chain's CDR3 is CATSVSPSDTQYF. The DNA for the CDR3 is TGTGCCACCAGTGTTTCCCCATCAGATACGCAGTATTTT.

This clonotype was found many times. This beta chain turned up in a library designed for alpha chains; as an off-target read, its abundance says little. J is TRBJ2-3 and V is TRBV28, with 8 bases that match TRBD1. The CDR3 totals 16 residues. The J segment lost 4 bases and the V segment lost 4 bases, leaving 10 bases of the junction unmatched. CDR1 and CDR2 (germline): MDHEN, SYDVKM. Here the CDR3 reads CASSSLRGRRADTQYF. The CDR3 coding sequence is TGTGCCAGCAGTTCCCTCAGGGGGCGGAGGGCAGATACGCAGTATTTT.

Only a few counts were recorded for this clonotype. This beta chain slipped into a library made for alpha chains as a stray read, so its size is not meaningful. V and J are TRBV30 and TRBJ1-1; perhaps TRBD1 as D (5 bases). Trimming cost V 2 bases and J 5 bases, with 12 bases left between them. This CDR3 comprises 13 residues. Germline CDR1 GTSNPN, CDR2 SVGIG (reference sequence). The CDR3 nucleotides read TGTGCCTGGAGTAGAGACAGCTGGACTGAAGCTTTCTTT. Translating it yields CAWSRDSWTEAFF.

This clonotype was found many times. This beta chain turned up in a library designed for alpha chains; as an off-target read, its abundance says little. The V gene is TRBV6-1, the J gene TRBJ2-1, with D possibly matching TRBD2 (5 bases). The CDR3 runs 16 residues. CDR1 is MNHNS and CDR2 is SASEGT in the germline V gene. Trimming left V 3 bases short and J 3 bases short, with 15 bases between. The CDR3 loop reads CASSEGWAGGYNEQFF. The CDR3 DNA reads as TGTGCCAGCAGTGAGGGATGGGCGGGCGGCTACAATGAGCAGTTCTTC.

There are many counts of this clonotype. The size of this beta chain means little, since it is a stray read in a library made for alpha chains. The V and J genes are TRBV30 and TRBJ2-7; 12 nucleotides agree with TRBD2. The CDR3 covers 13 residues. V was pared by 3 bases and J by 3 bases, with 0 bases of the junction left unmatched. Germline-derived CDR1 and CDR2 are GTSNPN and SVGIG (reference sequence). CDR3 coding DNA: TGTGCCTGGAGGACTAGCGGGAGCTACGAGCAGTACTTC. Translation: CAWRTSGSYEQYF.

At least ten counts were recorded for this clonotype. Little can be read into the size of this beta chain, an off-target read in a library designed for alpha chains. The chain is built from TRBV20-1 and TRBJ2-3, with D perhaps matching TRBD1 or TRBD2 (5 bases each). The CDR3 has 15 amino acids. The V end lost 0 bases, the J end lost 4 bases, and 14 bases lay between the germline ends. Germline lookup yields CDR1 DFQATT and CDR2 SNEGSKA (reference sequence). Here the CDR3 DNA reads TGCAGTGCTAGAGATTTCCAGGGAGCGGCAGATACGCAGTATTTT. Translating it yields CSARDFQGAADTQYF.

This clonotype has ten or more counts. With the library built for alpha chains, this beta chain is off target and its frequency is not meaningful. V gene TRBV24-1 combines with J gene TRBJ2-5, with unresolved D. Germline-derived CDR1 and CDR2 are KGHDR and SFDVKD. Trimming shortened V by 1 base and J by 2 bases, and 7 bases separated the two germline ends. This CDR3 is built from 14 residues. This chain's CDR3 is CATSDFSSQETQYF. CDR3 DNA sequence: TGTGCCACCAGTGATTTCAGCTCACAAGAGACCCAGTACTTC.

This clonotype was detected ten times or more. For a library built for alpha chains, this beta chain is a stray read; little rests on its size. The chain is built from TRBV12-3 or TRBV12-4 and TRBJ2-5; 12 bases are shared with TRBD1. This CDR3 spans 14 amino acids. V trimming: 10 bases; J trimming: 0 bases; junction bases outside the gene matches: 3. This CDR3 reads CATGTGGHQETQYF. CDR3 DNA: TGTGCCACCGGGACAGGGGGCCACCAAGAGACCCAGTACTTC.

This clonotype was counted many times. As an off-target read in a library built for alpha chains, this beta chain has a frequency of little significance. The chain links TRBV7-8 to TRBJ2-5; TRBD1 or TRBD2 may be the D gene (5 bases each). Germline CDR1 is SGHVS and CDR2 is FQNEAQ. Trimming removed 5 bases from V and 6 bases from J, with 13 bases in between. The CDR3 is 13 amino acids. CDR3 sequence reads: CASSPPGTKTQYF. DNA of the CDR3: TGTGCCAGCAGCCCCCCCGGGACCAAGACCCAGTACTTC.